This TCR beta chain originates from a study of T cell responses to AZD1222 COVID-19 vaccine. Per the germline V gene, CDR1 is SGHKS and CDR2 is YYEKEE (reference sequence). CDR3 size: 14 residues. V gave up 1 base and J gave up 4 bases, with 11 bases separating them. Whole-study results and caveats: Researchers report vaccine-associated CD4 TCRs spanning spike, with dominance at 160-218 and 743-854. Repertoires were obtained only post-peak T cell response. Baseline serology detected seropositivity in only a handful of AZD1222 recipients. Breadth and depth of Spike-specific TCRs rose after two AZD1222 doses.

The protocol was immunoSEQ multiplex PCR, while the TCRdb copy is restricted to in-frame clones and leaves out a portion. The sample lists over 150,000 clones; about nine tenths were seen once. As concerns this clone: Antigen: not known.

The TCR originated in an adult in good health. Here the sequenced sample was peripheral blood, taken on day 0 of AZD1222 vaccination. The chain employs TRBV5-5 and TRBJ1-1, with D unresolved. CDR3 DNA: TGTGCCAGCAGCTTGATCTTCATGGGCACTGAAGCTTTCTTT. Its translation is CASSLIFMGTEAFF.